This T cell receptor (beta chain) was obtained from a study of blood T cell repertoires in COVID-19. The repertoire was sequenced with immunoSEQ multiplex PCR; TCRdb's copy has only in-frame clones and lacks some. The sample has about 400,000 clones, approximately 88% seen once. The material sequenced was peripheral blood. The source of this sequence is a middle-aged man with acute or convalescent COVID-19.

This chain's CDR3 is CASRSGRGAEQFF. The CDR3, as DNA: TGTGCCAGCAGAAGCGGTCGAGGAGCTGAGCAGTTCTTC. This sequence joins TRBV6-5 and TRBJ2-1, with a tentative D call TRBD2 (5 bases). CDR1 and CDR2 (germline): MNHEY, SVGAGI. The ends were cut back, 6 bases at V and 9 bases at J, with 15 bases in the middle. This CDR3 region has 13 residues.